The source of this T cell receptor beta chain is a study of blood T cell repertoires in COVID-19 (dated by TCRdb to 2020 to 2021). Background for the entire study: Samples covering the acute and convalescent phases of COVID-19 were provided by collaborators in the United States, Italy and Spain. The prospective study material was composed of cDNA or gDNA derived from T cells, B-cell-depleted T cells, or PBMCs. Samples were obtained from the ongoing ImmuneRACE study (first 160 participants) and from roughly 1,300 subjects provided by 6 global collaborators. Subjects who had been exposed to COVID-19, were actively infected with it, or had recovered from it provided the deeply sampled blood TCRbeta repertoires that made up the dataset. Where available, HLA class I and class II types were taken from metadata supplied by the sample provider and were not determined by assay-based typing. Nearly every sample came with metadata listing a de-identified subject ID, COVID-19 status, age in years and sex. The repertoires were made available in a free public database intended to serve as a resource for research on the immune response to SARS-CoV-2. General study outcomes and caveats: Clinical and demographic metadata were provided uncurated, with the amount varying by source and participant.

TCRbeta CDR3 regions were amplified from genomic DNA using the immunoSEQ Assay, a bias-controlled multiplex PCR. Under the source paper's analysis protocol: The number of nucleated cells in each sample was estimated by amplification of reference gene primers within the assay. To quantify the absolute abundance of each unique TCRbeta CDR3 rearrangement, sequence reads were collapsed and filtered. For each sample, productive Simpson clonality was calculated by taking the square root of Simpson's diversity index across productive rearrangements. TCRdb provides this immuneACCESS table in a form limited to in-frame rearrangements. Some clones are lacking; in checked studies, under half of them reflect an unresolved V gene, and why the rest are absent is not known. Clone size and the V and J calls come from that table; the DNA yielded D and trimming. A total of around 300,000 clones appear in this sample, about 93% of them only once. The ten top clones hold roughly 1.1% of the sample.

Participants in the prospective study were enrolled through a virtual design, were aged roughly 18 to 90 years, and lived in 24 United States geographic areas. To assign participants to cohorts, the prospective study relied on clinical history that participants themselves reported in a screening survey and a study questionnaire. Recovered participants in ImmuneRACE Cohort 3 were defined by two consecutive negative NP/OP PCR tests, clearance by a healthcare professional, or resolution of symptoms. Each participant in the prospective study had whole blood, serum and a nasopharyngeal or oropharyngeal swab collected by mobile phlebotomists. Additional blood draws and questionnaires over a roughly two-month period could optionally be provided by prospective study participants. Before DNA extraction, prospective study blood samples were shipped either frozen or at room temperature. The CDR3 numbers 14 residues from cysteine through phenylalanine. CDR3 DNA is the only sequence kept; it has 42 bases, read in frame from the first base. The trim is 8 bases for V and 1 base for J, with a gap of 11 bases between the germline ends. In the germline V gene, CDR1 corresponds to SGHAT and CDR2 to FQNNGV.

As concerns this clone: No cognate antigen has been identified for it. No base quality information exists; no much larger clone differs at one position.

The sequenced sample was PBMCs or T cells enriched from blood (not recorded which). The V and J segments used are TRBV11-2 and TRBJ2-2; TRBD1 could be the D gene, as 6 bases match. The sequence derives from a woman aged 25 to 39 who had recovered from COVID-19. The sequenced DNA is TGTGCCAGCCTGGGACATCTGAACACCGGGGAGCTGTTTTTT. Its translation is CASLGHLNTGELFF.